The 3 T cell receptor beta chains presented below share a single source sample, sequenced in a study of patients and donors after allogeneic stem cell transplantation. TCRdb re-called the RT-PCR reads through MiXCR, storing one row per CDR3 protein. The data contain approximately 150,000 distinct CDR3 sequences, over 30% of them singletons. Sequencing was performed on blood, either unsorted or a sorted T cell fraction (not recorded which). Receptors originate from a human donor who was either an allogeneic HSCT recipient or a stem cell or donor lymphocyte infusion donor (not recorded which). It is not recorded whose cells these are; they may come from a transplant donor.

This chain links TRBV10-3 with TRBJ1-5; D call uncertain. V lost 3 bases to trimming and J lost 3 bases, with 9 bases between them. Germline CDR1 is ENHRY and CDR2 is SYGVKD. The CDR3 sequence is 14 residues long. In DNA, the CDR3 is TGTGCCATCAGTGATTCCCTCTACAATCAGCCCCAGCATTTT. It is translated as CAISDSLYNQPQHF.

The V and J genes are TRBV12-3 or TRBV12-4 and TRBJ1-6; the D gene is possibly TRBD1 (5 bases). V was cut by 6 bases and J by 7 bases, with 16 bases left in between. The CDR3 extends over 15 amino acids. The CDR3 loop reads CASRESRASNSPLHF. The CDR3 DNA reads as TGTGCCAGCAGGGAATCCAGGGCATCGAATTCACCCCTCCACTTT.

The chain joins TRBV18 to TRBJ1-3; TRBD1 is a possible D gene (5 bases). Trimming left V 2 bases short and J 7 bases short, with 18 bases between. Germline values: CDR1 KGHSH, CDR2 LQKENI. CDR3 size: 16 residues. The DNA of the CDR3 is TGTGCCAGCTCACCAAAGACAGCGGTGGGCTTGAACACCATATATTTT. This encodes CASSPKTAVGLNTIYF. The full variable domain, its missing parts supplied by reference TRBV18 and TRBJ1-3, is NAGVMQNPRHLVRRRGQEARLRCSPMKGHSHVYWYRQLPEEGLKFMVYLQKENIIDESGMPKERFSAEFPKEGPSILRIQQVVRGDSAAYFCASSPKTAVGLNTIYFGEGSWLTVV.